This TCR beta chain was identified during a study of blood T cell repertoires in COVID-19. In the authors' methods: Scientists estimated how many nucleated cells there were by amplifying reference gene primers. Repertoires were generated with immunoSEQ multiplex PCR, while TCRdb's copy carries only in-frame clones and drops some. The DNA was the basis for D and trimming; V, J and clone size are from that table. The sample has about 210,000 clones; approximately 80% are singletons. The CDR3 spans 11 residues. Germline V gene sequence: CDR1 SGHNT, CDR2 YENEEA. Trimming pared 10 bases from V and 7 bases from J, leaving 13 bases between.

This chain joins TRBV11-3 and TRBJ1-1; TRBD1 might be the D (5 bases). Specimen: peripheral blood. The sequence was obtained from a woman at least 80 years old with COVID-19, enrolled during active disease. CDR3 region: CAKPDRDEAFF. DNA of the CDR3: TGTGCCAAGCCCGACAGAGATGAAGCTTTCTTT. Using reference TRBV11-3 and TRBJ1-1 for the parts outside the CDR3, the full variable domain is EAGVVQSPRYKIIEKKQPVAFWCNPISGHNTLYWYLQNLGQGPELLIRYENEEAVDDSQLPKDRFSAERLKGVDSTLKIQPAELGDSAVYLCAKPDRDEAFFGQGTRLTVV.